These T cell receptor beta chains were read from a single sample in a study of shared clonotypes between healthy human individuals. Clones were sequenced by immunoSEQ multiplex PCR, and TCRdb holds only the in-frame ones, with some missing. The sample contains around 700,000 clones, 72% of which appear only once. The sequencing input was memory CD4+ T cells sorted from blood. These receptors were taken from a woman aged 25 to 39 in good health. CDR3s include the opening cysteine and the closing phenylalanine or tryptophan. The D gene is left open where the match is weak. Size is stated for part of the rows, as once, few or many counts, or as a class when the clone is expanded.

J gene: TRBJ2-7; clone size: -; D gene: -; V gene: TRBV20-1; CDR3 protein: CSGSGHYEQYF; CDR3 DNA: TGCAGTGGGAGCGGACACTACGAGCAGTACTTC
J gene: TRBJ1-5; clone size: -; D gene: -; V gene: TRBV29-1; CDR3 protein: CSVLQDTPNQPQHF; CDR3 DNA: TGCAGCGTTTTACAGGACACCCCTAATCAGCCCCAGCATTTT
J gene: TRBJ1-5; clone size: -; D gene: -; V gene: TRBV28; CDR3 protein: CASSRDGNQPQHF; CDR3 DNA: TGTGCCAGCAGTCGGGACGGCAATCAGCCCCAGCATTTT
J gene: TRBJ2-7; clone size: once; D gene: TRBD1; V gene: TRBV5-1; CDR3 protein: CASSLEQGAYEQYF; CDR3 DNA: TGCGCCAGCAGCTTGGAACAGGGGGCCTACGAGCAGTACTTC
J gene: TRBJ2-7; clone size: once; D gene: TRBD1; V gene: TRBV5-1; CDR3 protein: CASSPDAGGSYEQYF; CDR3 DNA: TGCGCCAGCAGCCCGGATGCAGGGGGCTCCTACGAGCAGTACTTC
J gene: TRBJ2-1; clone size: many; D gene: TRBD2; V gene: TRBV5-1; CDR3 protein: CASSLGAGAYNEQFF; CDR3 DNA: TGCGCCAGCAGCTTGGGAGCGGGGGCCTACAATGAGCAGTTCTTC
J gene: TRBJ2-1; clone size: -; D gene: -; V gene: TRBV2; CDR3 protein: CASRRSPRSYNEQFF; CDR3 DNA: TGTGCCAGCAGGCGTAGCCCACGCTCCTACAATGAGCAGTTCTTC
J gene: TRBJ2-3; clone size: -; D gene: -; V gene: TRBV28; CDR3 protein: CALGGDTQYF; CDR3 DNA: TGTGCCTTAGGGGGGGATACGCAGTATTTT
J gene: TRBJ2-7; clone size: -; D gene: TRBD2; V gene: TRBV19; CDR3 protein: CASSNPTSGTYEQYF; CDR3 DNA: TGTGCCAGTAGTAACCCGACTAGCGGAACCTACGAGCAGTACTTC
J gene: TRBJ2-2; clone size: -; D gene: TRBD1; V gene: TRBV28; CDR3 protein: CASSLYGRGLLVNTGELFF; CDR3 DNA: TGTGCCAGCAGTTTATACGGCAGGGGGCTTCTCGTAAACACCGGGGAGCTGTTTTTT
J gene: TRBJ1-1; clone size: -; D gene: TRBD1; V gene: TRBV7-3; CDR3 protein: CASSLEGTATEAFF; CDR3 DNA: TGTGCCAGCTCACTAGAGGGGACAGCCACTGAAGCTTTCTTT
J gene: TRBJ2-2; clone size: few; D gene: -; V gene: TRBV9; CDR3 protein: CASSRQASNTGELFF; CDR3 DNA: TGTGCCAGCAGCCGTCAAGCCTCGAACACCGGGGAGCTGTTTTTT
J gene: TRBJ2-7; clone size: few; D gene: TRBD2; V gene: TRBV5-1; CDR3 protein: CASSLTSGTSYEQYF; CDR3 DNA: TGCGCCAGCAGCTTGACTAGCGGGACGTCCTACGAGCAGTACTTC
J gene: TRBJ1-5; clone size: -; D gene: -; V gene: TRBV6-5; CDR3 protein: CASSRVSNQPQHF; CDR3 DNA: TGTGCCAGCAGCAGGGTGAGCAATCAGCCCCAGCATTTT
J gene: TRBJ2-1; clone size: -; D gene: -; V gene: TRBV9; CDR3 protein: CASSGANNEQFF; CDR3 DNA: TGTGCCAGCAGCGGGGCAAACAATGAGCAGTTCTTC
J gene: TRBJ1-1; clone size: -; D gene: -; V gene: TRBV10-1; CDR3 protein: CASSSQGDTEAFF; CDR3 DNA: TGCGCCAGCAGTTCACAGGGAGACACTGAAGCTTTCTTT
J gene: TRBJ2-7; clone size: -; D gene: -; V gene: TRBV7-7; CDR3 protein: CASSGVSYEQYF; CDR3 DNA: TGTGCCAGCTCAGGGGTGTCCTACGAGCAGTACTTC
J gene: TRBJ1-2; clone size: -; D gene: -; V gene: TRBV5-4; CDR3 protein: CASSLGLRQNLDGYTF; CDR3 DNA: TGTGCCAGCAGCTTGGGTTTGAGACAGAATCTTGATGGCTACACCTTC
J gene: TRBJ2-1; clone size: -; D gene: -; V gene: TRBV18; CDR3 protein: CASSPSGGIAYNEQFF; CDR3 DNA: TGTGCCAGCTCACCCTCGGGGGGCATCGCCTACAATGAGCAGTTCTTC
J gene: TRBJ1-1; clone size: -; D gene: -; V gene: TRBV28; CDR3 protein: CASSSPGQNTEAFF; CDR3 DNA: TGTGCCAGCAGTTCTCCCGGACAGAACACTGAAGCTTTCTTT
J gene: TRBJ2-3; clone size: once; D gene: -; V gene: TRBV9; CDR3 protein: CASSVGVRGNTDTQYF; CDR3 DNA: TGTGCCAGCAGCGTAGGGGTTAGAGGGAACACAGATACGCAGTATTTT
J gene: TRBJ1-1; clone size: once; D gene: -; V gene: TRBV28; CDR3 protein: CASRTRGNTEAFF; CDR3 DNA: TGTGCCAGCAGGACCAGGGGGAACACTGAAGCTTTCTTT
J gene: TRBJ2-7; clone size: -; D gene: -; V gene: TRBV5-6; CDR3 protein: CASSSARTGWLPSGQYF; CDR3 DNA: TGTGCCAGCAGCTCAGCCCGCACAGGGTGGCTCCCCTCCGGGCAGTACTTC
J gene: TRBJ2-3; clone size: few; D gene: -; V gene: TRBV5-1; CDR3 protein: CASSPGRGARGTSTDTQYF; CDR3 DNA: TGCGCCAGCAGCCCAGGTAGGGGCGCGAGAGGAACTAGCACAGATACGCAGTATTTT
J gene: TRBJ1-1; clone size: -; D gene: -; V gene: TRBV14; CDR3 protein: CASSQAGRTNTEAFF; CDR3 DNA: TGTGCCAGCAGCCAAGCGGGACGGACGAACACTGAAGCTTTCTTT
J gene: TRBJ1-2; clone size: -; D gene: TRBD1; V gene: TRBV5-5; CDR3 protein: CASSSTGDYGYTF; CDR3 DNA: TGTGCCAGCAGTTCGACAGGGGACTATGGCTACACCTTC
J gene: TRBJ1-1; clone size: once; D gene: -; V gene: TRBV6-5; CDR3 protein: CASINAQNTEAFF; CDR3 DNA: TGTGCCAGCATTAACGCCCAGAACACTGAAGCTTTCTTT
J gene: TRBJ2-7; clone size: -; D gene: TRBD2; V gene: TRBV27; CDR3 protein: CASRGGAGVSYEQYF; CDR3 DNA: TGTGCCAGCAGGGGGGGAGCGGGGGTCTCCTACGAGCAGTACTTC